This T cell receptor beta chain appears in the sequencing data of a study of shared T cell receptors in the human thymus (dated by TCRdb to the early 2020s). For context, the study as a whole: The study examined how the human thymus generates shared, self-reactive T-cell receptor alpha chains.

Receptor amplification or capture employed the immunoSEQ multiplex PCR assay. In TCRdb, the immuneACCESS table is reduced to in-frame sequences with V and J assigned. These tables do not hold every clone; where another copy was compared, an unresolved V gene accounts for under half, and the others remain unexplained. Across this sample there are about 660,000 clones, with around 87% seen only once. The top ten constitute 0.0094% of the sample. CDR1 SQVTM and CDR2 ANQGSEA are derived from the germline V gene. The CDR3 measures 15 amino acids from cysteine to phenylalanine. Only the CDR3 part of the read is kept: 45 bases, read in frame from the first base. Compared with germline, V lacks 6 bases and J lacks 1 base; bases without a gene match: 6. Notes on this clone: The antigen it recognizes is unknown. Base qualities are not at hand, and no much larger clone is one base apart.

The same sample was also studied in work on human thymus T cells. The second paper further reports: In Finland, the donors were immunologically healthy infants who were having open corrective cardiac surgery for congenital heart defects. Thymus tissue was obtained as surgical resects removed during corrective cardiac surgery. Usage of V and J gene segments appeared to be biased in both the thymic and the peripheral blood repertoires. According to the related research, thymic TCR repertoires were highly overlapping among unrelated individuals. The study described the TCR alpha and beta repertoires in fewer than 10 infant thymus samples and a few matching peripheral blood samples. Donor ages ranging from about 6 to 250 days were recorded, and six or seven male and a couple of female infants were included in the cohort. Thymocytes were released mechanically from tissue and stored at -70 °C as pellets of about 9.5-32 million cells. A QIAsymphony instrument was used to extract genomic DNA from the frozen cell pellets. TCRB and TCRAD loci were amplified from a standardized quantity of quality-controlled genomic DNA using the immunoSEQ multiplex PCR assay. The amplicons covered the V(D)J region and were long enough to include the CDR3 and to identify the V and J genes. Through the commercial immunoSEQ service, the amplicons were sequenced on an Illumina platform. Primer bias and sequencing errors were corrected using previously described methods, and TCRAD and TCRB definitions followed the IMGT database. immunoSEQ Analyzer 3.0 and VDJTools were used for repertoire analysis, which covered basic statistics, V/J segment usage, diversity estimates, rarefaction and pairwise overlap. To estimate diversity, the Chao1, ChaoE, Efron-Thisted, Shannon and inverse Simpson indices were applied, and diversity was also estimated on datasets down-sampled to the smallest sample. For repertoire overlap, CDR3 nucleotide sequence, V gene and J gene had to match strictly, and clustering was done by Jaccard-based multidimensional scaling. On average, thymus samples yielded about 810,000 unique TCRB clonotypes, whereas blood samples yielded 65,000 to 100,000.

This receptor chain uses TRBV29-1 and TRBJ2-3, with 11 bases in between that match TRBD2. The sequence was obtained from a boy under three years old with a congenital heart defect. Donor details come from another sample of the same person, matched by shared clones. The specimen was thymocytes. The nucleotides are TGCAGCGTGAGACTAGCGGGAAGCGGCACAGATACGCAGTATTTT. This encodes CSVRLAGSGTDTQYF.